What follows describes a single TCR beta chain. The sample comes from a study of blood T cell repertoires in COVID-19. Across the whole study: Acute-phase and convalescent COVID-19 samples originated in the United States, Italy and Spain. In each case, the material was cDNA or gDNA derived from T cells, B-cell-depleted T cells, or PBMCs.

While infection was still active, Seattle patients were enrolled and then followed longitudinally. Generated by immunoSEQ multiplex PCR, the TCRdb table keeps only in-frame clones and is missing some. The data contain 55,000 to 75,000 clones, roughly two thirds of them seen just once; the ten biggest clones take up 4% to 5.5%. This CDR3 is built from 13 residues. The V and J ends lost 3 bases and 5 bases respectively, with 7 bases between them. CDR1 and CDR2 (germline): MNHEY, SMNVEV (reference sequence). The sequence was collected from a woman in her 70s with COVID-19, enrolled during active disease. The specimen was peripheral blood. This chain joins TRBV27 and TRBJ1-4; D remains ambiguous. The CDR3 protein is CASSFRGNEKLFF. CDR3 coding DNA: TGTGCCAGCAGTTTCCGGGGAAATGAAAAACTGTTTTTT.